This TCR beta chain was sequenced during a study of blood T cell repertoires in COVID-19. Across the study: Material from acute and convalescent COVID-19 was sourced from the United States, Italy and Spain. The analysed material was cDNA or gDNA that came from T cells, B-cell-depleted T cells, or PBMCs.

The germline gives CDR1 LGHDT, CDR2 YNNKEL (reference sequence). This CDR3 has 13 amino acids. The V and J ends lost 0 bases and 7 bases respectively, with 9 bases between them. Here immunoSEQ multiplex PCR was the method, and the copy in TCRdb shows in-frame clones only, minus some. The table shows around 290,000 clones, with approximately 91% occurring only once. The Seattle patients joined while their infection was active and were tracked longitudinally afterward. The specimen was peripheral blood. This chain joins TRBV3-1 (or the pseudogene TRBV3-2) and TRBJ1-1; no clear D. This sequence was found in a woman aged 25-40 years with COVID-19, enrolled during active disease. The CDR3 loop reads CASSQDMSVEAFF. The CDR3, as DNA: TGTGCCAGCAGCCAAGATATGTCAGTTGAAGCTTTCTTT.